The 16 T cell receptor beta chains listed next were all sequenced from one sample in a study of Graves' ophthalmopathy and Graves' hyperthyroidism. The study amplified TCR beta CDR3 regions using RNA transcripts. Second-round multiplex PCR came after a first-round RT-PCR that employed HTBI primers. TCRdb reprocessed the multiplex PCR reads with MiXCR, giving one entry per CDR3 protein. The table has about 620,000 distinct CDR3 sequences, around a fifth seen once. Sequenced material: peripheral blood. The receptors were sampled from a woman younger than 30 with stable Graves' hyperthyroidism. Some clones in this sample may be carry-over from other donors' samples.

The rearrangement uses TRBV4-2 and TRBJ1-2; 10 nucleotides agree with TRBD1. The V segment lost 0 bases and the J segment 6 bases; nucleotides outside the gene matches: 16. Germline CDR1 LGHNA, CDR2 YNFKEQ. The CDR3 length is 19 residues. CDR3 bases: TGTGCCAGCAGCCAAGATCGCTGGTCCGGGACAGGGGTCGAGGATGGCTACACCTTC. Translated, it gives CASSQDRWSGTGVEDGYTF.

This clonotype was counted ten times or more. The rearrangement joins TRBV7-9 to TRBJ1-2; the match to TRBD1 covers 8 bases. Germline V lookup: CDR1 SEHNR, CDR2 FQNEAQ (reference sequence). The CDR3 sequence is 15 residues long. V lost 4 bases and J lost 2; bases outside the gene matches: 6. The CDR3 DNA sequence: TGTGCCAGCAGCTCGGACAGGGCGGTCAACTATGGCTACACCTTC. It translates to CASSSDRAVNYGYTF.

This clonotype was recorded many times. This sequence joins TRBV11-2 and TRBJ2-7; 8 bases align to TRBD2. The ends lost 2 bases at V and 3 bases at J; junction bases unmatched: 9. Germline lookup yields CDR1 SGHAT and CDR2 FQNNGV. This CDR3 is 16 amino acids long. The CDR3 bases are TGTGCCAGCAGCTTATTAGGGGGTAGCGGGGACTACGAGCAGTACTTC. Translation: CASSLLGGSGDYEQYF.

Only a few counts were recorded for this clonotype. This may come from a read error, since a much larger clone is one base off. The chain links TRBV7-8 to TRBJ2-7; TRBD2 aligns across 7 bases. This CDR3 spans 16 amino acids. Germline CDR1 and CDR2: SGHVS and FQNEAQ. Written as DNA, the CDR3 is TGCGCCAGCAGCCGAGGGTTCGAGCGGGGATCTTACGAGCAGTACTTC. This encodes CASSRGFERGSYEQYF.

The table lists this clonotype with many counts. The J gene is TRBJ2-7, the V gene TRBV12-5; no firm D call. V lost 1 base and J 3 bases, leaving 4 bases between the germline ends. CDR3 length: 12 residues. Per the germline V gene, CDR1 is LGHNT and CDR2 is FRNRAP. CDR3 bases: TGTGCTAGTGGTTTGGGCGGCTACGAGCAGTACTTC. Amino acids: CASGLGGYEQYF.

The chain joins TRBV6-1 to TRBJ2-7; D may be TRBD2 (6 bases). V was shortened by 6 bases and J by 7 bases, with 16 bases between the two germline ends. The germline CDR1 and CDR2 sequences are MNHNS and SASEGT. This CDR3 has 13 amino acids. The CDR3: CASSLFGGKEQYF. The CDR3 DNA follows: TGTGCCAGCAGCTTGTTCGGGGGTAAGGAGCAGTACTTC.

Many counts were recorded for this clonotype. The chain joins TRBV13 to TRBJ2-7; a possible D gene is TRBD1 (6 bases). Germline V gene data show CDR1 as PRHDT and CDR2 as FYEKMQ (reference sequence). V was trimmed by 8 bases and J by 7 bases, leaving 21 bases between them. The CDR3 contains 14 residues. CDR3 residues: CASSSGVLFGEQYF. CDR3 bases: TGTGCCAGCTCCTCAGGGGTCCTGTTTGGGGAGCAGTACTTC. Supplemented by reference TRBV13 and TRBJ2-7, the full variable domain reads AAGVIQSPRHLIKEKRETATLKCYPIPRHDTVYWYQQGPGQDPQFLISFYEKMQSDKGSIPDRFSAQQFSDYHSELNMSSLELGDSALYFCASSSGVLFGEQYFGPGTRLTVT.

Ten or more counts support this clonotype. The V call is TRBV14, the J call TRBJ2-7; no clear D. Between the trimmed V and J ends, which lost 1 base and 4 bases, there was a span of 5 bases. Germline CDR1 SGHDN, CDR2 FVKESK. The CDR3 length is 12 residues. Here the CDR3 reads CASSQATYEQYF. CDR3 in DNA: TGTGCCAGCAGCCAAGCAACTTACGAGCAGTACTTC.

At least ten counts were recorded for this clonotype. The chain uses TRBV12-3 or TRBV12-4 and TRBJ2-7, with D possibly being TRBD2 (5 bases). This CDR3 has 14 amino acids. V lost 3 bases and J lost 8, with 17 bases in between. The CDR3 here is CASSLEGRGVKQYF. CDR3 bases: TGTGCCAGCAGTTTGGAAGGGAGAGGTGTTAAGCAGTACTTC.

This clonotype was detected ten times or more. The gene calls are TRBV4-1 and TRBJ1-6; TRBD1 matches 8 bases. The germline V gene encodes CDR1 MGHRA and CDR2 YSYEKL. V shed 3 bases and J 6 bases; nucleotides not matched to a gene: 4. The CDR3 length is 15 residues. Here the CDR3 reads CASSHRTGSNSPLHF. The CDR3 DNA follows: TGCGCCAGCAGCCATCGGACAGGGAGTAATTCACCCCTCCACTTT.

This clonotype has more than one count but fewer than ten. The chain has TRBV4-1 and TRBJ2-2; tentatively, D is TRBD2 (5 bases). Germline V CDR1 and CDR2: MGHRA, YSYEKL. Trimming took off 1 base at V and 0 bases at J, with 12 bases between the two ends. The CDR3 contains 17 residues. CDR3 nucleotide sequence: TGCGCCAGCAGCCAAGTGGTAGCGCTAGCGAACACCGGGGAGCTGTTTTTT. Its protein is CASSQVVALANTGELFF.

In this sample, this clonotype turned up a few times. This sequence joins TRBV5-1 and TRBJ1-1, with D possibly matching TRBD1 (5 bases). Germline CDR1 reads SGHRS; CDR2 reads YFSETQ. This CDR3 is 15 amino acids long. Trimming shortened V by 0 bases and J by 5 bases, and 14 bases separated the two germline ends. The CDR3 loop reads CASSLVRGLKTEAFF. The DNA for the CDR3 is TGCGCCAGCAGCTTGGTCCGGGGGTTAAAGACTGAAGCTTTCTTT. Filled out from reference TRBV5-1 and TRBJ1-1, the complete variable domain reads KAGVTQTPRYLIKTRGQQVTLSCSPISGHRSVSWYQQTPGQGLQFLFEYFSETQRNKGNFPGRFSGRQFSNSRSEMNVSTLELGDSALYLCASSLVRGLKTEAFFGQGTRLTVV.

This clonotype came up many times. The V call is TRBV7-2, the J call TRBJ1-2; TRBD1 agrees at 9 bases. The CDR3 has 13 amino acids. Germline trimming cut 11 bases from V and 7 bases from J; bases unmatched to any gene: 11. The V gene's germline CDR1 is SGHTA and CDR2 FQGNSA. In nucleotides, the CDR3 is TGTGCCGGGGGGACAGGGAGCGGCTGTGGCTACACCTTC. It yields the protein CAGGTGSGCGYTF.

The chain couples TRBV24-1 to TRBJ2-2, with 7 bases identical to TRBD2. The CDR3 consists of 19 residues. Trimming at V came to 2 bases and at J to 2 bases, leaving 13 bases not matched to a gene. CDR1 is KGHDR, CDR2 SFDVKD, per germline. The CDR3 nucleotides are TGTGCCACCAGTGATTCCCGAGCGGGGATGATCCAAAACACCGGGGAGCTGTTTTTT. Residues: CATSDSRAGMIQNTGELFF.

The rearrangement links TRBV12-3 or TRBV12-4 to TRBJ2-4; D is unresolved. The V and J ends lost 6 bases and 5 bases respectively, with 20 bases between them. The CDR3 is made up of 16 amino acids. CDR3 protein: CASSGPPGSWQNIQYF. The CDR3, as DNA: TGTGCCAGCAGCGGACCCCCTGGATCTTGGCAAAACATTCAGTACTTC.

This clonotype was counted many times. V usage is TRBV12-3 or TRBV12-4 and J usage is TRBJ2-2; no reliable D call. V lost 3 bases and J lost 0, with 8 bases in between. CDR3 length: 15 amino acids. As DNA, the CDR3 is TGTGCCAGCAGTTTGTTCGGAACGAACACCGGGGAGCTGTTTTTT. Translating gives CASSLFGTNTGELFF.